A selection of T cell receptor beta chains follows, all from one sample in a study of T cell responses to AZD1222 COVID-19 vaccine. TCRdb keeps only in-frame clones here, not all; method: immunoSEQ multiplex PCR. The sample carries roughly 80,000 clones, roughly nine tenths recorded once. The sequencing used peripheral blood, collected on day 0 of AZD1222 vaccination. The receptors here all came from an adult in good health. The CDR3 runs from the conserved cysteine through the conserved F or W. D genes are given only for firm matches. Clone size is given for some rows only: seen once, a few or many times, or a class if the clone is expanded.

TRBJ2-5	15	TRBD2	NA	TRBV7-3	TGTGCCAGCAGCTTAACGCTAGCGGCGAGAGAGACCCAGTACTTC	CASSLTLAARETQYF
TRBJ2-2	14	NA	NA	TRBV2	TGTGCCAGCAGGCAGACAGAGAACACCGGGGAGCTGTTTTTT	CASRQTENTGELFF
TRBJ1-2	12	NA	NA	TRBV5-1	TGCGCCAGCAGCTTGGAGGGGGACGGCTACACCTTC	CASSLEGDGYTF
TRBJ2-7	14	TRBD1	NA	TRBV5-1	TGCGCCAGCAGCTCCCAGGGGGCTCTGAACGAGCAGTACTTC	CASSSQGALNEQYF
TRBJ1-5	14	TRBD1	NA	TRBV7-8	TGTGCCAGCAGCTTCCCAGGGGGAAATCAGCCCCAGCATTTT	CASSFPGGNQPQHF
TRBJ2-5	14	TRBD2	NA	TRBV7-2	TGTGCCAGCAGCCGGACTAGCGGGAGCGTATTCCAGTACTTC	CASSRTSGSVFQYF
TRBJ1-1	16	NA	NA	TRBV6-1	TGTGCCAGCTGTGTTAGGACAGCCACTTTGGACACTGAAGCTTTCTTT	CASCVRTATLDTEAFF
TRBJ2-3	12	NA	few	TRBV9	TGTGCCAGCAGCGGCCTCACAGATACGCAGTATTTT	CASSGLTDTQYF
TRBJ2-7	15	TRBD2	NA	TRBV7-3	TGTGCCAGCAGCCCCAGACTAGCGGATATCTACGAGCAGTACTTC	CASSPRLADIYEQYF
TRBJ1-4	16	TRBD1	NA	TRBV18	TGTGCCAGCTCGACAACCGGGACAGGGTTTAATGAAAAACTGTTTTTT	CASSTTGTGFNEKLFF
TRBJ1-1	14	NA	NA	TRBV19	TGTGCCAGTAAACTTGGGGGCCGGAGCACTGAAGCTTTCTTT	CASKLGGRSTEAFF
TRBJ2-2	15	TRBD2	NA	TRBV14	TGTGCCAGCAGCCGAGGACTAGCGGAGACCGGGGAGCTGTTTTTT	CASSRGLAETGELFF
TRBJ2-3	12	NA	NA	TRBV9	TGTGCCAGCAGCGTAGATGGGGATACGCAGTATTTT	CASSVDGDTQYF
TRBJ1-3	14	NA	NA	TRBV2	TGTGCCAGCAGTGCCGGCCGCTCTGGAAACACCATATATTTT	CASSAGRSGNTIYF
TRBJ2-2	21	NA	NA	TRBV5-1	TGCGCCAGCAGCTTGGTTCCCCGACGGGGGAGTAGCGGAGGGAACACCGGGGAGCTGTTTTTT	CASSLVPRRGSSGGNTGELFF
TRBJ2-7	16	TRBD1	NA	TRBV7-8	TGTGCCAGCAGCTGGGGGACAGTCCTTGTCTCCTACGAGCAGTACTTC	CASSWGTVLVSYEQYF
TRBJ1-1	14	NA	NA	TRBV6-6	TGTGCCAGCAAAGGCGGAAGCATGAACACTGAAGCTTTCTTT	CASKGGSMNTEAFF
TRBJ2-2	17	TRBD2	NA	TRBV5-1	TGCGCCAGCAGCTTAACTAGCGGGAGCGGTTTTACCGGGGAGCTGTTTTTT	CASSLTSGSGFTGELFF
TRBJ2-5	14	NA	NA	TRBV18	TGTGCCAGCTCACCAGGACAGACCGGAGAGACCCAGTACTTC	CASSPGQTGETQYF
TRBJ2-6	15	TRBD2	NA	TRBV30	TGTGCCTGCTCCCGGGGGGGGCATGGGGCCAACGTCCTGACTTTC	CACSRGGHGANVLTF
TRBJ1-1	16	TRBD1	NA	TRBV3-1/TRBV3-2	TGTGCCAGCAGCCCATGGGACAGGGCCATGAACACTGAAGCTTTCTTT	CASSPWDRAMNTEAFF
TRBJ1-3	15	NA	NA	TRBV27	TGTGCCAGCAGTTTATCGAAACCCCGTGGAAACACCATATATTTT	CASSLSKPRGNTIYF
TRBJ1-1	13	NA	NA	TRBV12-3/TRBV12-4	TGTGCCAGCAGTATCACAGGAAACACTGAAGCTTTCTTT	CASSITGNTEAFF
TRBJ2-7	13	NA	NA	TRBV7-3	TGTGCCAGCAGCAAAGCAGGGGCGGGAGAGCAGTACTTC	CASSKAGAGEQYF
TRBJ1-5	13	NA	NA	TRBV3-1/TRBV3-2	TGTGCCAGCAGCCAAGATAAGGGGAGGCCCCAGCATTTT	CASSQDKGRPQHF
TRBJ1-4	11	NA	NA	TRBV6-1	TGTGCCAGCAGTGAAGCGACGTCCCTGTTTTTT	CASSEATSLFF